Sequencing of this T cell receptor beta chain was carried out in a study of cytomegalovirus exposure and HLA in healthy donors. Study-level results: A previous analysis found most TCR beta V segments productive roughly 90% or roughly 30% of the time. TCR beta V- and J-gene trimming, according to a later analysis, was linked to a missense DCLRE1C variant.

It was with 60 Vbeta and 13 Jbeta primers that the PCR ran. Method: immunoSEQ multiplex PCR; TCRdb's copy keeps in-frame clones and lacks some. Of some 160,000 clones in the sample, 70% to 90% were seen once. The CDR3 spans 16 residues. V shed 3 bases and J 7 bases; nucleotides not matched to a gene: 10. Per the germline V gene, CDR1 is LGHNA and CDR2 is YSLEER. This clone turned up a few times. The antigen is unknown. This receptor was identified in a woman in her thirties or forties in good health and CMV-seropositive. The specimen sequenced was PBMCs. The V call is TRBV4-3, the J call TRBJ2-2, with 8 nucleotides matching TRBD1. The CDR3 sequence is CASSQGDRGLGGELFF. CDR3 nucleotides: TGCGCCAGCAGCCAGGGCGACAGGGGTTTGGGCGGGGAGCTGTTTTTT.